This T cell receptor beta chain was retrieved from a study of shared clonotypes between healthy human individuals (dated by TCRdb to 2020 to 2021). A note on the overall study: A couple of women and a few men aged 18 to 49 years were included in the cohort. Libraries were prepared and TCR repertoires were sequenced by different laboratories using diverse techniques, in order to increase sequencing depth and limit assay-specific biases. Between about 0.85 and 8.9 billion PBMCs per donor were obtained by leukapheresis. Blood TCR repertoires of roughly five healthy adults were deeply sequenced to estimate repertoire size and the extent of clonotype sharing between individuals. For each donor, CD4 naive and CD4 memory were each given three plates, CD8 naive was given two plates, and CD8 memory was given one plate.

V and J lose 3 bases and 8 bases, and a span of 6 bases separates them. CDR1 and CDR2 were assigned from the germline V gene (reference sequence) as WNHNN and SYGVQD. The cysteine opens and the phenylalanine closes a CDR3 of 11 amino acids. Only the CDR3 region is kept as DNA, spanning 33 bases read in frame from base 1. This clone was observed a few times. Its binding antigen is unknown. Base quality data are lacking; no much larger clone is found one base away. Healthy HIV-negative adults with no recently reported acute infections or vaccinations were included as donors. Every donor was a Caucasian adult living in Nashville, Tennessee, USA. CD4+ T cells were enriched through magnetic negative selection, after which naive cells were positively selected on CD45RA and the remaining negative fraction served as the memory subset. Blood was obtained by leukapheresis, after which PBMCs were separated by Ficoll-Histopaque density gradient centrifugation and cryopreserved in liquid nitrogen vapor phase. Analytical flow cytometry was used to check the purity and quantity of each magnetically sorted T cell population. Genomic DNA was isolated from every sorted fraction and measured by UV absorbance on a Nanodrop 2000c.

Study-level results and caveats: When a few donors were compared, the shared fraction of clonotypes was roughly 5% for naive CD4, 3.5% for naive CD8, about 2.5% for memory CD4, and 0.3% to 0.5% for memory CD8. Naive subsets generally had larger estimated clonotype richness than memory subsets. Sampling was limited to blood, and TCR repertoires in tissue likely differ from TCR repertoires in blood. Pairwise subsampling led to the expectation that sequencing depth would affect the degree of clonotype sharing among donors. Rarefaction of sorted-subset datasets indicated incomplete sequencing despite the large sequencing depth. The small number of donors limited the genetic and exposure-history diversity represented. Compared with non-shared clonotypes, clonotypes shared by all four sorted-subset donors had higher generation probabilities.

Using the deep immunoSEQ assay, multiplex PCR amplified TCR CDR3 regions from genomic DNA. For each cell subset, the extracted genomic DNA was distributed evenly across all wells of several immunoSEQ 96-well plates, and each plate served as one replicate. Each replicate PCR for sorted subsets received around 0.2 ug genomic DNA, equal to roughly 30,000 T cell genomes. The purified libraries were quantified using a Qubit 3.0 fluorometer, sized with a Bioanalyzer 2100, and then quantified again using the KAPA Library Quantification kit. Every immunoSEQ 96-well plate was sequenced on a dedicated single-read 150-cycle Illumina NextSeq 550 flow cell. As for how the authors treated the data: The immunoSEQ output contained only junctional sequences without quality scores, so filtering could not match that applied to full-length reads. To assign V/J genes and CDR3, sequences were annotated against IMGT germline references using PyIR, a Python wrapper for IgBLAST v1.9. Reads with weak V/J assignments (E-value above 1e-6), missing CDR3, stop codons, out-of-frame junctions, or ambiguous translated residues were removed. V3J clonotypes were defined by identical inferred V gene, J gene, and CDR3 amino acid sequence. To compute the percentage overlap between repertoires, the number of shared unique clonotypes was divided by the size of the smaller repertoire. Three approaches were used to assess repertoire richness: RTK rarefaction, the Chao1 estimator, and Recon v2.1 estimates of unobserved clonotypes. OLGA was used to compute generation probabilities for all TCRbeta clonotypes that the gDNA method yielded from a handful of donors. Drawn from immuneACCESS, this table holds only the in-frame rearrangements with V and J called that TCRdb kept. Clones are partly lost; checked studies trace under half to an unresolved V gene and leave the rest unexplained. Clone size and the V and J calls come from that table; the DNA yielded D and trimming. The sample table lists nearly 750,000 clones, roughly two thirds of them with a count of one. Around 1.8% of the sample is in the top ten clones.

This receptor was taken from a woman aged 25 to 45 in good health. Material for sequencing was memory CD4+ T cells sorted from blood. What the cell subset or site label conveys for this sample: CD45RA-negative fraction. The chain is encoded by TRBV10-1 joined to TRBJ2-3; confidence is insufficient to name the D gene. The CDR3: CASSEGGTQYF. The DNA sequence is given as TGCGCCAGCAGTGAAGGTGGTACGCAGTATTTT.